What follows are 23 T cell receptor beta chains derived from one specimen sequenced in a study of Ad26.COV2.S vaccination and SARS-CoV-2 variants. Libraries were prepared by immunoSEQ multiplex PCR; TCRdb keeps only in-frame clonotypes and omits some of them. The repertoire holds about 280,000 clones, with roughly 86% as singletons. Stated treatment: approximately 18 received Ad26.COV2.S at low or high dose, single or two shots; 5 received placebo; per-sample allocation not given. Samples came from day 63 after the first vaccine or placebo injection. This sample comprised peripheral blood, obtained in a trial of Ad26.COV2.S vaccine versus placebo. The receptors here all came from a person aged 18-65 years who received the Ad26.COV2.S COVID-19 vaccine or a placebo.

The CDR3: CASRQSGQGPYEQYF. The CDR3 nucleotides are TGTGCCAGCAGGCAATCAGGACAGGGCCCCTACGAGCAGTACTTC. The V and J genes are TRBV6-5 and TRBJ2-7; TRBD1 matches at 8 bases. The CDR3 runs to 15 residues. Trimming took 6 bases from V and 2 from J; bases not matched to a gene: 9. Looked up from germline, CDR1 is MNHEY and CDR2 is SVGAGI.

The rearrangement links TRBV3-1 (or the pseudogene TRBV3-2) to TRBJ1-3; maybe TRBD1 (6 bases). The CDR3 contains 14 residues. Per germline, CDR1 LGHDT and CDR2 YNNKEL (reference sequence). V lost 3 bases to trimming and J lost 4 bases, with 10 bases between them. CDR3 coding DNA: TGTGCCAGCAGCCAGGCCGGGACAGGAAACACCATATATTTT. Its protein product is CASSQAGTGNTIYF.

The V call is TRBV11-1, the J call TRBJ1-1; a possible D gene is TRBD1 (6 bases). With 5 bases removed from V and 4 bases from J, the gap between germline ends came to 17 bases. Per the germline V gene, CDR1 is SGHAT and CDR2 is FQDESV (reference sequence). CDR3 size: 15 residues. CDR3 in DNA: TGTGCCAGCAGCGGAACAGGGTTCGGTCGCACTGAAGCTTTCTTT. This encodes CASSGTGFGRTEAFF.

J is TRBJ1-5 and V is TRBV28; D is ambiguous. The CDR3 loop spans 14 amino acids. Per germline, CDR1 MDHEN and CDR2 SYDVKM. The V end lost 2 bases, the J end lost 3 bases, and 8 bases lay between the germline ends. The CDR3 is CASSLGVLNQPQHF. CDR3 nucleotide sequence: TGTGCCAGCAGTTTAGGGGTCCTCAATCAGCCCCAGCATTTT.

Turning to this clone: The junction differs from germline at one of its ends, possibly a read error. The DNA of the CDR3 is TGTGCTAGCAGCTTGGACGCGAACACTGAAGCTTTCTTT. Protein sequence: CASSLDANTEAFF. The chain joins TRBV7-7 to TRBJ1-1; D remains unclear. Germline V CDR1 and CDR2: SSHAT, FNYEAQ (reference sequence). The CDR3 has 13 amino acids.

The gene calls are TRBV2 and TRBJ1-4; TRBD1 might be the D (5 bases). Trimming took 6 bases from V and 8 from J, leaving 16 bases between them. This CDR3 is 14 amino acids long. From germline, CDR1 is SNHLY and CDR2 FYNNEI. CDR3 sequence reads: CASSKTDNVEKLFF. The DNA of the CDR3 is TGTGCCAGCAGCAAGACAGACAACGTAGAAAAACTGTTTTTT.

Notes on this clone: Relative to the germline gene, one junction end is altered; a read error may explain this. This CDR3 reads CASGFQPGQEFERVF. The CDR3 DNA sequence: TGTGCTAGTGGTTTCCAACCGGGACAGGAATTTGAGAGGGTCTTT. The V call is TRBV12-5, the J call TRBJ1-1; TRBD1 matches 8 bases. This CDR3 spans 15 amino acids. The germline V gene encodes CDR1 LGHNT and CDR2 FRNRAP. The full variable domain, in which reference TRBV12-5 and TRBJ1-1 provide the parts outside the CDR3, is DARVTQTPRHKVTEMGQEVTMRCQPILGHNTVFWYRQTMMQGLELLAYFRNRAPLDDSGMPKDRFSAEMPDATLATLKIQPSEPRDSAVYFCASGFQPGQEFERVFGQGTRLTVV.

The chain is built from TRBV5-6 and TRBJ1-4, with unresolved D. V dropped 0 bases and J dropped 6 bases, with 6 bases sitting between them. Looked up from germline, CDR1 is SGHDT and CDR2 is YYEEEE. The CDR3 has 13 amino acids. The CDR3 sequence: CASSLEGDEKLFF. The CDR3 nucleotides read TGTGCCAGCAGCTTGGAAGGAGATGAAAAACTGTTTTTT.

This chain links TRBV18 with TRBJ1-1; 7 positions match TRBD1. V shed 2 bases, J shed 5 bases, and the junction held 8 bases outside the gene matches. Germline V gene lookup returns CDR1 KGHSH and CDR2 LQKENI. The CDR3 sequence is 15 residues long. This CDR3 is CASSPDRVVETEAFF. The DNA of the CDR3 is TGTGCCAGCTCACCAGACAGGGTGGTTGAAACTGAAGCTTTCTTT.

Turning to this clone: The sample has other DNA sequences that encode this CDR3 too. The rearrangement joins TRBV6-5 to TRBJ1-2; D unclear. Germline lookup yields CDR1 MNHEY and CDR2 SVGAGI. Trimming stripped 2 bases from V and 2 bases from J, with 6 bases between. The CDR3 runs to 13 residues. The CDR3: CASSYGGNYGYTF. CDR3 DNA sequence: TGTGCCAGCAGTTACGGCGGGAACTATGGCTACACCTTC.

The rearrangement joins TRBV7-9 to TRBJ2-5; D is perhaps TRBD2 (5 bases). Germline V CDR1 and CDR2: SEHNR, FQNEAQ (reference sequence). This CDR3 spans 16 amino acids. Trimming left V 4 bases short and J 1 base short, with 16 bases between. DNA for the CDR3: TGTGCCAGCAGCTCTCGGACGGGGAGAGCCCAAGAGACCCAGTACTTC. Protein: CASSSRTGRAQETQYF.

The chain recombines TRBV9 with TRBJ1-1; no firm D call. CDR1 and CDR2 (germline): SGDLS, YYNGEE. V lost 0 bases and J lost 2, with 11 bases in between. The CDR3 is 15 residues long. The CDR3: CASSVAGSLNTEAFF. In DNA, the CDR3 is TGTGCCAGCAGCGTAGCCGGCAGCCTAAACACTGAAGCTTTCTTT.

The CDR3 coding sequence is TGTGCCAGCAGCTTAGGACAGGGAATCCCTGAAGCTTTCTTT. It is translated as CASSLGQGIPEAFF. This rearrangement joins TRBV13 to TRBJ1-1; possible D gene TRBD1, 6 bases. The germline V gene has CDR1 PRHDT and CDR2 FYEKMQ (reference sequence). The ends were cut back, 0 bases at V and 6 bases at J, with 11 bases in the middle. The CDR3 covers 14 residues.

The chain carries TRBV4-2 and TRBJ1-2, with 7 positions matching TRBD1. This CDR3 is 14 amino acids long. Germline V gene lookup returns CDR1 LGHNA and CDR2 YNFKEQ. V lost 3 bases to trimming and J lost 6 bases; unmatched junction nucleotides: 7. The CDR3 DNA reads TGTGCCAGCAGCCATATAACAGGGGAGGATGGCTACACCTTC. Translated: CASSHITGEDGYTF.

The chain couples TRBV7-2 to TRBJ1-2; D remains unclear. This CDR3 region has 14 residues. V lost 8 bases to trimming and J lost 3 bases, with 16 bases between them. Germline CDR1 reads SGHTA; CDR2 reads FQGNSA. CDR3 DNA: TGTGCCAGCCAAAAGGAGAACTGGGACTATGGCTACACCTTC. Its protein product is CASQKENWDYGYTF.

V gene TRBV28 combines with J gene TRBJ1-2; 9 nucleotides match TRBD1. The junction had 10 bases not matched to a gene; V was cut back by 3 bases and J by 8 bases. The CDR3 has 15 amino acids. Germline V gene data show CDR1 as MDHEN and CDR2 as SYDVKM. The CDR3: CASSFGKSTGGGYTF. The DNA for the CDR3 is TGTGCCAGCAGTTTTGGTAAATCGACAGGGGGAGGCTACACCTTC.

The V and J genes are TRBV9 and TRBJ1-1; no definite D call. Trimming took 3 bases from V and 6 from J, leaving 6 bases between them. The length of the CDR3 is 11 residues. Germline V gene lookup returns CDR1 SGDLS and CDR2 YYNGEE. CDR3 sequence (DNA): TGTGCCAGCAGCGCGGATGCTGAAGCTTTCTTT. This codes for CASSADAEAFF.

The chain links TRBV5-1 to TRBJ2-3; 9 nucleotides line up with TRBD1. Germline CDR1 reads SGHRS; CDR2 reads YFSETQ. The CDR3 loop spans 14 amino acids. V shed 4 bases, J shed 6 bases, and the junction held 6 bases outside the gene matches. The CDR3 coding sequence is TGCGCCAGCAGCGACGGGACAGGGAGGGATACGCAGTATTTT. This codes for CASSDGTGRDTQYF.

The chain has TRBV29-1 and TRBJ2-3; a weak D match, TRBD2 (6 bases). The germline V gene encodes CDR1 SQVTM and CDR2 ANQGSEA. The CDR3 has 15 amino acids. Between the trimmed V and J ends, which lost 6 bases and 2 bases, there was a span of 18 bases. The CDR3 sequence is CSVVRDFPPTDTQYF. In DNA form, the CDR3 reads TGCAGCGTAGTAAGGGACTTCCCACCCACAGATACGCAGTATTTT.

There are a few counts of this clone. The chain joins TRBV19 to TRBJ1-1; maybe TRBD1 (5 bases). Trimming took 2 bases from V and 1 from J, leaving 8 bases between them. The germline CDR1 and CDR2 sequences are LNHDA and SQIVND (reference sequence). The CDR3 covers 14 residues. CDR3 protein: CASSITGANTEAFF. The CDR3 coding sequence is TGTGCCAGTAGTATAACAGGCGCGAACACTGAAGCTTTCTTT.

CDR3 loop: CASSFTSNNEQFF. DNA of the CDR3: TGTGCCAGCAGCTTCACTAGTAACAATGAGCAGTTCTTC. V and J are TRBV7-2 and TRBJ2-1, with a possible D match to TRBD2 (5 bases). Trimming removed 3 bases at V and 5 bases at J, with 8 bases between. Per the germline V gene, CDR1 is SGHTA and CDR2 is FQGNSA. The CDR3 contains 13 residues.

This sequence joins TRBV5-5 and TRBJ2-5; TRBD2 matches 12 bases. Germline V CDR1 and CDR2: SGHKS, YYEKEE (reference sequence). Trimming at V came to 4 bases and at J to 5 bases, leaving 9 bases not matched to a gene. This CDR3 has 16 amino acids. The CDR3 spells CASSLRLAGVRETQYF. Here the CDR3 DNA reads TGTGCCAGCAGCCTGAGACTAGCGGGAGTCCGCGAGACCCAGTACTTC.

V gene TRBV29-1 combines with J gene TRBJ2-5; a weak D match, TRBD2 (5 bases). Germline CDR1 is SQVTM and CDR2 is ANQGSEA. The germline V and J ends were trimmed by 3 bases and 5 bases, with 10 bases remaining between them. The CDR3 has 12 residues. CDR3 sequence: CSVDGGSETQYF. CDR3 nucleotide sequence: TGCAGCGTTGATGGCGGGTCGGAGACCCAGTACTTC.